This T cell receptor beta chain was retrieved from a study of blood T cell repertoires in COVID-19. Turning to the study itself: Whether acute or convalescent, the COVID-19 samples came from the United States, Italy and Spain. T cells, B-cell-depleted T cells, or PBMCs supplied cDNA or gDNA.

Authors' data handling: Estimates of nucleated cell counts were drawn from the amplification of reference gene primers. The table came from immunoSEQ multiplex PCR; TCRdb's copy has only in-frame clones and leaves some out. V, J and clone size derive from that table, while D and trimming were established from the DNA sequence. Altogether some 700,000 clones are present, approximately 90% being singletons, with the ten largest covering roughly 0.26%. Trimming removed 1 base from V and 4 bases from J, with 10 bases in between. In germline, CDR1 is GTSNPN, CDR2 SVGIG (reference sequence). This CDR3 has 13 amino acids.

This TCR came from a woman younger than 35 with acute or convalescent COVID-19. Specimen: peripheral blood. The chain links TRBV30 to TRBJ1-2; D may be TRBD1 (6 bases). The CDR3 coding sequence is TGTGCCTGGAGTGCAGACAGGAGCTATGGCTACACCTTC. It specifies CAWSADRSYGYTF.